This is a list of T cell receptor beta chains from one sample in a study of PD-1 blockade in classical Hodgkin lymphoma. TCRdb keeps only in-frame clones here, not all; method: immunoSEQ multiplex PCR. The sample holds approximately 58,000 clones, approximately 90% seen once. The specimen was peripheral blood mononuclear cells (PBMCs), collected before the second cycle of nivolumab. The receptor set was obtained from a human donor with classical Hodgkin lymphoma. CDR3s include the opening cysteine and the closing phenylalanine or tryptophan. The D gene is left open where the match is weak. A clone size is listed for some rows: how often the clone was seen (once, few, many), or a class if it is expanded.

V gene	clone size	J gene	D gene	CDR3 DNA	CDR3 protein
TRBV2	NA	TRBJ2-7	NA	TGTGCCAGCAATACGGTCTATGGGTACGAGCAGTACTTC	CASNTVYGYEQYF
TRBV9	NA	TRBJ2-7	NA	TGTGCCAGCAGCGTAGATCTTCGATACGAGCAGTACTTC	CASSVDLRYEQYF
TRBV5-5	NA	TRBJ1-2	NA	TGTGCCAGCAGCTTCGTACGAGGGGACTATGGCTACACCTTC	CASSFVRGDYGYTF
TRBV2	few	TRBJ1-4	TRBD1	TGTGCCAGCAAGGACAGGGAAGGCGGTGAAAAACTGTTTTTT	CASKDREGGEKLFF
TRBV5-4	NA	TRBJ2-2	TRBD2	TGTGCCAGCAGCAATCCAAGCGGGGTAGGCGGGGAGCTGTTTTTT	CASSNPSGVGGELFF
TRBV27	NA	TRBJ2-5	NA	TGTGCCAGCAGTCCTCAGCGGGTCAATAGACAAGAGACCCAGTACTTC	CASSPQRVNRQETQYF
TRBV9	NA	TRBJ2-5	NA	TGTGCCAGCAGCGTAGGTAGGGAAGGAGAGACCCAGTACTTC	CASSVGREGETQYF
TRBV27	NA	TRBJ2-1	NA	TGTGCCAGCAGTTTAATGACGAACAATGAGCAGTTCTTC	CASSLMTNNEQFF
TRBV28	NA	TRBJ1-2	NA	TGTGCCAGCAGCACACCGGGAGCCACCTATGGCTACACCTTC	CASSTPGATYGYTF
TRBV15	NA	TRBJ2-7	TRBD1	TGTGCCACCAGCAGAGAACAGGGGGCACCCCACTACGAGCAGTACTTC	CATSREQGAPHYEQYF
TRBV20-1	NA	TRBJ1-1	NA	TGCAGTGTTTCAGGGCCTGAGGCTTTCTTT	CSVSGPEAFF
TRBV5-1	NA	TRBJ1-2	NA	TGCGCCAGCAGTTCAGGGGAGGATGGCTACACCTTC	CASSSGEDGYTF
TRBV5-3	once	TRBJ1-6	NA	TGTGCCAGAAGCTTGGATCGGCACAGGGAACCAGTCCCCCTCCACTTT	CARSLDRHREPVPLHF
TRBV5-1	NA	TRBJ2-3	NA	TGCGCCAGCAGGCGGGACGGAGATACGCAGTATTTT	CASRRDGDTQYF
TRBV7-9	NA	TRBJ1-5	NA	TGTGCCAGCAGCCCCAAGACAGGTTATAGCAATCAGCCCCAGCATTTT	CASSPKTGYSNQPQHF
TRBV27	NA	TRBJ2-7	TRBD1	TGTGCCAGCAGTTACACCGGGACAGGTCACTACGAGCAGTACTTC	CASSYTGTGHYEQYF
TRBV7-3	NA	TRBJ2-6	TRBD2	TGTGCCAGCAGCCCCCATAGCGGGGCAGGCTCTGGGGCCAACGTCCTGACTTTC	CASSPHSGAGSGANVLTF
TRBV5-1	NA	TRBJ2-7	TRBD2	TGCGCCAGCAGCTTGGTGGTAGCGGGGGGGAACGAGCAGTACTTC	CASSLVVAGGNEQYF
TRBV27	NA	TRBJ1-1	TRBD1	TGTGCCAGCAGTTCAGGGGGCCTGAACACTGAAGCTTTCTTT	CASSSGGLNTEAFF
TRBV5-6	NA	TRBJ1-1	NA	TGTGCCAGCAGCTGGTGGGGTTTAGCGAACACTGAAGCTTTCTTT	CASSWWGLANTEAFF
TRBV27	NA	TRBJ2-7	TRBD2	TGTGCCAGCAGTTTTCCGGGACTAGCGGGAGGGCCGTTATCGTACGAGCAGTACTTC	CASSFPGLAGGPLSYEQYF
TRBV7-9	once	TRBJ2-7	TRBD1	TGTGCCAGCAGCTCGGACAGGGCTTCCTACGAGCAGTACTTC	CASSSDRASYEQYF
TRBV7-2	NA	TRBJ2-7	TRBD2	TGTGCCAGCAGCTTAGTTCCGGGAGGGCCCTACGAGCAGTACTTC	CASSLVPGGPYEQYF
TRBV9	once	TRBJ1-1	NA	TGTGCCAGCAGCGTAGCCCCGGAGGCGCTGGATGCTTTCTTT	CASSVAPEALDAFF
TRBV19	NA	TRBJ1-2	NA	TGTGCCAGTAGTATCGTGTCAGGATCTGGCTATGGCTACACCTTC	CASSIVSGSGYGYTF
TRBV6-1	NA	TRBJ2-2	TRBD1	TGTGCCAGCAGTGGACGGACAGGGTTAAACACCGGGGAGCTGTTTTTT	CASSGRTGLNTGELFF
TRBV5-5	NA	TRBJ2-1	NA	TGTGCCAGCAGCTTTGACGTCTACAATGAGCAGTTCTTC	CASSFDVYNEQFF
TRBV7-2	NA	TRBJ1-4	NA	TGTGCCAGCAGCTTGCGGGTTCAGGGAGGAGAAAAACTGTTTTTT	CASSLRVQGGEKLFF
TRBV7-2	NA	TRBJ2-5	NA	TGTGCCAGCAGCTTAGACCTACCGGGCGCCTTCGAGGGAGAGACCCAGTACTTC	CASSLDLPGAFEGETQYF
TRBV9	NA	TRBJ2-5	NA	TGTGCCAGCAGCGTAGAATGGGGCGGGACCCAGTACTTC	CASSVEWGGTQYF
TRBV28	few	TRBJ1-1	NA	TGTGCCAGCAGCGGGGGCACTGAAGCTTTCTTT	CASSGGTEAFF
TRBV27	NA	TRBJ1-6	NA	TGTGCCAGAGGGGACGGAAACTCCTATAATTCACCCCTCCACTTT	CARGDGNSYNSPLHF
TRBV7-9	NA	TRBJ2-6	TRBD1	TGTGCCAGCAGCCCTCAGACAGGGACCCCTGGGGCCAACGTCCTGACTTTC	CASSPQTGTPGANVLTF
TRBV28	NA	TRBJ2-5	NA	TGTGCCAGCAGGGGCGGAATCATGGGGGAGACCCAGTACTTC	CASRGGIMGETQYF
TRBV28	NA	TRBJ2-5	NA	TGTGCCAGCAGTTTCACCCCGGAACAGGGTTTACAAGAGACCCAGTACTTC	CASSFTPEQGLQETQYF
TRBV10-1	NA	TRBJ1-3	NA	TGCGCCAGCGGGAGCTCTGGAAACACCATATATTTT	CASGSSGNTIYF
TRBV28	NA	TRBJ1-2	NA	TGTGCCAGCAGTCCACTCTTGGGGGGCTACACCTTC	CASSPLLGGYTF
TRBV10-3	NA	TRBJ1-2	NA	TGTGCCATCAGTGAGTCCGAATATTCGTCCTGGGTACGCTATGGCTACACCTTC	CAISESEYSSWVRYGYTF
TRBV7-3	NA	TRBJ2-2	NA	TGTGCCAGCAGCTTAAGTGATGGAGGGCCCGGGGAGCTGTTTTTT	CASSLSDGGPGELFF
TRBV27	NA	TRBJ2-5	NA	TGTGCCAGCAGTCCACAGGGACAAGAGACCCAGTACTTC	CASSPQGQETQYF
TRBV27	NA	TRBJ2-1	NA	TGTGCCAGCAGCTTCGTGGGGGGTCCCTACAATGAGCAGTTCTTC	CASSFVGGPYNEQFF
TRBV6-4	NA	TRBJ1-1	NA	TGTGCCAGCAGTGAACGAGTTGGAGCAGGGAACACTGAAGCTTTCTTT	CASSERVGAGNTEAFF
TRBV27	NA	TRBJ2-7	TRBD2	TGTGCCAGCAGTTTGATCCCGGGACTAGTCTACGAGCAGTACTTC	CASSLIPGLVYEQYF
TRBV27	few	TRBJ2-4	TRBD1	TGTGCCAGCAGTTACACAGGGGGCGCAGGGAACATTCAGTACTTC	CASSYTGGAGNIQYF
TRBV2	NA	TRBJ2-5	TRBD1	TGTGCCAGCAGTGCCGGGACAGAAGAGACCCAGTACTTC	CASSAGTEETQYF